This TCR beta chain originates from a study of Ad26.COV2.S vaccination and SARS-CoV-2 variants. Regarding treatment: 15 to 20 received Ad26.COV2.S at low or high dose, single or two shots; roughly five received placebo; per-sample allocation not given. The study sampled participants on day 63 after the first vaccine or placebo injection. This clone has a single count. Germline V gene data show CDR1 as MNHNS and CDR2 as SASEGT. V was clipped by 2 bases and J by 2 bases, with 11 bases between them. CDR3 size: 15 residues. Sequencing used immunoSEQ multiplex PCR; TCRdb keeps in-frame clones, though not all of them. Of under 600,000 clones listed, roughly nine tenths are singletons.

The sequence came from a person between 18 and 65 years old who received the Ad26.COV2.S COVID-19 vaccine or a placebo. Sequenced material: peripheral blood, taken in a trial of Ad26.COV2.S vaccine versus placebo. The chain joins TRBV6-1 to TRBJ2-3, with D perhaps TRBD2 (6 bases). The CDR3 region is CASSEPSVHTDTQYF. The CDR3 DNA follows: TGTGCCAGCAGTGAACCTAGCGTTCACACAGATACGCAGTATTTT.